This T cell receptor beta chain was found in a study of shared clonotypes between healthy human individuals. Per germline, CDR1 SGHRS and CDR2 YFSETQ. This CDR3 has 17 amino acids. The V segment lost 0 bases and the J segment 4 bases; nucleotides outside the gene matches: 12. The assay was immunoSEQ multiplex PCR, and TCRdb's table has in-frame clones only and misses some. The sample carries about 1.1 million clones, about 80% recorded once. The chain links TRBV5-1 to TRBJ1-1, with 7 bases aligning to TRBD1. Sequenced material: memory CD4+ T cells from PBMCs. Subset noted: CD45RA-negative fraction. This sequence originates from a man younger than 35 in good health. Some clones in this sample may be carry-over from other donors' samples. Written as DNA, the CDR3 is TGCGCCAGCAGCTTGGAAAGACAGGGTAGGTTTGGCACTGAAGCTTTCTTT. This codes for CASSLERQGRFGTEAFF.